One sample yielded the 10 T cell receptor beta chains listed below, sequenced in a study of blood T cell repertoires in COVID-19. The method was immunoSEQ multiplex PCR; TCRdb's version includes in-frame clones alone and lacks a portion of them. This repertoire shows 75,000 to 95,000 clones, approximately 88% found once; its top ten account for 15% to 20%. Source material: peripheral blood. These receptors all come from a woman aged 55-69 years with COVID-19, enrolled during active disease.

The V gene is TRBV5-6, the J gene TRBJ1-6, with 8 bases that match TRBD1. This CDR3 comprises 16 residues. J was trimmed by 10 bases and V by 0 bases; bases with no gene match: 9. Germline V gene lookup returns CDR1 SGHDT and CDR2 YYEEEE. The CDR3: CASSLAGQDRRSPLHF. As DNA, the CDR3 is TGTGCCAGCAGCTTGGCGGGACAGGACCGGCGGTCACCCCTCCACTTT.

This rearrangement joins TRBV6-6 to TRBJ1-6; 9 bases line up with TRBD1. The CDR3 is made up of 15 amino acids. CDR1 is MNHNY, CDR2 SVGAGI, per germline (reference sequence). Germline trimming cut 10 bases from V and 6 bases from J; bases unmatched to any gene: 10. The CDR3 region is CATKPGTGRNSPLHF. CDR3 bases: TGTGCCACCAAACCCGGGACAGGGCGTAATTCACCCCTCCACTTT.

This chain links TRBV9 with TRBJ1-4; D gene unclear. Trimming took off 0 bases at V and 4 bases at J, with 13 bases between the two ends. CDR1 SGDLS and CDR2 YYNGEE come from the germline V gene. CDR3 length equals 16 residues. The CDR3 coding sequence is TGTGCCAGCAGCGTAGGGCAGCGCCGAGGTAATGAAAAACTGTTTTTT. It is translated as CASSVGQRRGNEKLFF.

This chain links TRBV4-3 with TRBJ2-2; a possible D gene is TRBD2 (5 bases). Trimming removed 2 bases from V and 8 bases from J, with 18 bases in between. Germline V gene data show CDR1 as LGHNA and CDR2 as YSLEER. The CDR3 sequence is 16 residues long. The CDR3 protein is CASSQTQVSRGGELFF. In DNA, the CDR3 is TGCGCCAGCAGCCAAACTCAAGTCTCCCGGGGAGGGGAGCTGTTTTTT.

The V gene is TRBV24-1, the J gene TRBJ2-5; a weak D match, TRBD1 (5 bases). The CDR3 length is 13 residues. V was shortened by 6 bases and J by 1 base, with 8 bases between the two germline ends. Germline V lookup: CDR1 KGHDR, CDR2 SFDVKD. The CDR3 nucleotides read TGTGCCACCAGTTACAGGACCCAAGAGACCCAGTACTTC. Translated, it gives CATSYRTQETQYF.

V usage is TRBV19 and J usage is TRBJ1-1; the D gene is possibly TRBD1 (5 bases). Germline lookup yields CDR1 LNHDA and CDR2 SQIVND (reference sequence). This CDR3 has 15 residues. Trimming removed 4 bases from V and 0 bases from J, with 12 bases in between. The CDR3 nucleotides read TGTGCCAGTAGTAGTCAGGGAGGGATGAACACTGAAGCTTTCTTT. Protein: CASSSQGGMNTEAFF.

The J gene is TRBJ1-1, the V gene TRBV27, with 12 bases aligning to TRBD1. The CDR3 contains 17 residues. CDR1 is MNHEY and CDR2 is SMNVEV in the germline V gene (reference sequence). The ends lost 4 bases at V and 1 base at J; junction bases unmatched: 7. CDR3 sequence (DNA): TGTGCCAGCAGTTCCGGGACAGGGGGCTTCGGGAACACTGAAGCTTTCTTT. It is translated as CASSSGTGGFGNTEAFF.

The chain is built from TRBV18 and TRBJ1-1, with 7 nucleotides matching TRBD1. The ends lost 8 bases at V and 4 bases at J; junction bases unmatched: 4. There are 12 residues in the CDR3. Looked up from germline, CDR1 is KGHSH and CDR2 is LQKENI. For the CDR3, the DNA is TGTGCCAGCACACAGGGGCGCACTGAAGCTTTCTTT. The encoded protein is CASTQGRTEAFF.

CDR3 region: CASSSDRGTYGYTF. The CDR3 DNA reads TGTGCCAGCTCATCCGACAGGGGAACCTATGGCTACACCTTC. V usage is TRBV18 and J usage is TRBJ1-2; 8 bases are a match to TRBD1. The CDR3 runs to 14 residues. CDR1 is KGHSH, CDR2 LQKENI, per germline. V gave up 5 bases and J gave up 4 bases; unmatched junction bases: 6.

The V call is TRBV4-3, the J call TRBJ2-3, with 7 positions matching TRBD2. This CDR3 spans 14 amino acids. The V gene's germline CDR1 is LGHNA and CDR2 YSLEER. The trim removed 0 bases at V and 4 bases at J, leaving 1 base unmatched. CDR3: CASSQEGRADTQYF. The CDR3 nucleotides are TGCGCCAGCAGCCAAGAGGGGAGGGCAGATACGCAGTATTTT.